The next 26 T cell receptor beta chains were all read from a single sample in a study of T cell changes during pregnancy in multiple sclerosis. The assay was immunoSEQ multiplex PCR, and TCRdb's table has in-frame clones only and misses some. Of tens of thousands of clones in the sample, around 92% were seen once. The starting material was CD4+ T cells from peripheral blood mononuclear cells, obtained in the second trimester of pregnancy. Receptor source: a female donor in good health, enrolled as a control in a pregnancy study.

The chain is built from TRBV13 and TRBJ2-2, with a possible D match to TRBD2 (6 bases). The V end was cut by 6 bases, the J end by 5 bases, with 13 bases between. The CDR3 runs to 14 residues. Germline CDR1 reads PRHDT; CDR2 reads FYEKMQ (reference sequence). The DNA for the CDR3 is TGTGCCAGCAGATCAGGGAGGCGGACCGGGGAGCTGTTTTTT. Protein sequence: CASRSGRRTGELFF. The whole variable domain, remainder taken from reference TRBV13 and TRBJ2-2, is AAGVIQSPRHLIKEKRETATLKCYPIPRHDTVYWYQQGPGQDPQFLISFYEKMQSDKGSIPDRFSAQQFSDYHSELNMSSLELGDSALYFCASRSGRRTGELFFGEGSRLTVL.

V and J are TRBV6-6 and TRBJ2-3, with TRBD2 identical over 13 bases. Trimming took 6 bases from V and 6 from J; bases not matched to a gene: 0. Germline V gene sequence: CDR1 MNHNY, CDR2 SVGAGI (reference sequence). CDR3 length: 13 amino acids. DNA of the CDR3: TGTGCCAGCAGACTAGCGGGGGGGGATACGCAGTATTTT. Its protein product is CASRLAGGDTQYF.

The V call is TRBV7-8, the J call TRBJ2-7; 10 bases are shared with TRBD2. The length of the CDR3 is 17 residues. Germline trimming cut 2 bases from V and 2 bases from J; bases unmatched to any gene: 9. CDR1 and CDR2 from the germline V gene are SGHVS and FQNEAQ. As DNA, the CDR3 is TGTGCCAGCAGCTTACGACTAGCGGGTTGGCCAACCTACGAGCAGTACTTC. This encodes CASSLRLAGWPTYEQYF.

V and J are TRBV27 and TRBJ2-7; D remains ambiguous. V was pared by 5 bases and J by 3 bases, with 11 bases between. The germline CDR1 and CDR2 sequences are MNHEY and SMNVEV (reference sequence). This CDR3 has 13 amino acids. CDR3 in amino acids: CASSLAGVYEQYF. As DNA, the CDR3 is TGTGCCAGCAGTCTCGCAGGCGTCTACGAGCAGTACTTC.

This clone has only a few counts. V is TRBV14 and J is TRBJ2-5; D gene unclear. Germline V lookup: CDR1 SGHDN, CDR2 FVKESK. CDR3 length: 14 amino acids. Trimming shortened V by 3 bases and J by 0 bases, and 8 bases separated the two germline ends. CDR3 DNA sequence: TGTGCCAGCAGCCAGAACAGATACCAAGAGACCCAGTACTTC. It encodes CASSQNRYQETQYF.

This clone was observed a few times. The chain combines TRBV7-2 with TRBJ1-6; possibly TRBD1 for D (6 bases). This CDR3 is 14 amino acids long. In germline, CDR1 is SGHTA, CDR2 FQGNSA. Trimming stripped 5 bases from V and 4 bases from J, with 9 bases between. In DNA, the CDR3 is TGTGCCAGCAGCCTACAGGGATATAATTCACCCCTCCACTTT. Translating gives CASSLQGYNSPLHF.

The chain combines TRBV7-8 with TRBJ1-1; 7 bases fit TRBD1. This CDR3 comprises 15 residues. V was pared by 5 bases and J by 1 base, with 7 bases of the junction left unmatched. Germline V CDR1 and CDR2: SGHVS, FQNEAQ. This chain's CDR3 is CASSPRGTANTEAFF. DNA of the CDR3: TGTGCCAGCAGCCCGCGCGGGACAGCGAACACTGAAGCTTTCTTT.

The rearrangement links TRBV19 to TRBJ2-4; 9 bases fit TRBD1. Germline V lookup: CDR1 LNHDA, CDR2 SQIVND (reference sequence). CDR3 length: 13 amino acids. V lost 4 bases and J lost 9; bases outside the gene matches: 4. The DNA for the CDR3 is TGTGCCAGTAGTACGACAGGGGGTATCATTCAGTACTTC. Residues: CASSTTGGIIQYF. Full variable domain (remainder filled in from reference TRBV19 and TRBJ2-4): DGGITQSPKYLFRKEGQNVTLSCEQNLNHDAMYWYRQDPGQGLRLIYYSQIVNDFQKGDIAEGYSVSREKKESFPLTVTSAQKNPTAFYLCASSTTGGIIQYFGAGTRLSVL.

The V call is TRBV28, the J call TRBJ2-1; 10 bases align to TRBD2. This CDR3 has 13 residues. Germline CDR1 MDHEN, CDR2 SYDVKM. V lost 8 bases and J lost 6; bases outside the gene matches: 4. CDR3 bases: TGTGCCAGCTGGGCTAGCGGGAGCAATGAGCAGTTCTTC. Protein sequence: CASWASGSNEQFF.

The chain is built from TRBV15 and TRBJ1-2; D unresolved. Trimming removed 1 base at V and 3 bases at J, with 6 bases between. This CDR3 comprises 13 residues. From germline, CDR1 is LNHNV and CDR2 YYDKDF (reference sequence). The CDR3 nucleotides are TGTGCCACCAGCAGAGTGCGGGACTATGGCTACACCTTC. Residues: CATSRVRDYGYTF.

This chain joins TRBV14 and TRBJ1-3; no clear D. Germline CDR1 is SGHDN and CDR2 is FVKESK. The CDR3 is 13 residues long. Trimming took 4 bases from V and 5 from J, leaving 9 bases between them. CDR3 region: CASSLGRRNTIYF. The CDR3 DNA reads TGTGCCAGCAGCCTAGGGAGACGAAACACCATATATTTT.

The chain employs TRBV15 and TRBJ1-2; 10 nucleotides align to TRBD1. This CDR3 contains 16 residues. Trimming cost V 5 bases and J 5 bases; bases outside gene matches: 11. Germline-derived CDR1 and CDR2 are LNHNV and YYDKDF (reference sequence). CDR3 in DNA: TGTGCCACCAGCGAGGGACAGGGGATAGGGTCGTATGGCTACACCTTC. This translates into CATSEGQGIGSYGYTF.

The rearrangement uses TRBV7-8 and TRBJ1-2; D perhaps matches TRBD1 (5 bases). V was cut by 5 bases and J by 2 bases, with 12 bases left in between. The length of the CDR3 is 14 residues. Germline V gene data show CDR1 as SGHVS and CDR2 as FQNEAQ. CDR3: CASSPRQGNYGYTF. The CDR3, as DNA: TGTGCCAGCAGCCCTCGCCAGGGCAACTATGGCTACACCTTC.

The V gene is TRBV10-3, the J gene TRBJ2-7; D gene uncertain. The CDR3 is made up of 15 amino acids. V shed 0 bases and J shed 5 bases, with 14 bases lying between them. The germline V gene has CDR1 ENHRY and CDR2 SYGVKD. The CDR3 DNA sequence: TGTGCCATCAGTGAGTCGGTCTTAGTTTATAACGAGCAGTACTTC. It codes for CAISESVLVYNEQYF.

The V call is TRBV7-3, the J call TRBJ2-5, with 7 bases that match TRBD1. CDR1 and CDR2 from the germline V gene are SGHTA and FQGTGA. The J segment lost 1 base and the V segment lost 5 bases, leaving 1 base of the junction unmatched. The CDR3 contains 13 residues. The CDR3 sequence: CASSDRAQETQYF. In DNA, the CDR3 is TGTGCCAGCAGCGACAGGGCCCAAGAGACCCAGTACTTC.

CDR3 sequence (DNA): TGTGCCAGTCCCCCGGAATCGATGAGCGACACTGAAGCTTTCTTT. It is translated as CASPPESMSDTEAFF. The V gene is TRBV28, the J gene TRBJ1-1; D is undetermined. V lost 9 bases to trimming and J lost 3 bases, with 20 bases between them. CDR1 is MDHEN and CDR2 is SYDVKM in the germline V gene. The CDR3 is 15 amino acids.

V is TRBV19 and J is TRBJ1-1; D call uncertain. From germline, CDR1 is LNHDA and CDR2 SQIVND (reference sequence). With 7 bases removed from V and 3 bases from J, the gap between germline ends came to 15 bases. The CDR3 runs to 14 residues. The chain's CDR3 is CASIRASGDTEAFF. The DNA for the CDR3 is TGTGCCAGTATTCGGGCCTCCGGGGACACTGAAGCTTTCTTT. Combining the CDR3 with reference TRBV19 and TRBJ1-1 gives the whole variable domain DGGITQSPKYLFRKEGQNVTLSCEQNLNHDAMYWYRQDPGQGLRLIYYSQIVNDFQKGDIAEGYSVSREKKESFPLTVTSAQKNPTAFYLCASIRASGDTEAFFGQGTRLTVV.

This clone was seen only once. The chain couples TRBV18 to TRBJ2-7; TRBD1 might be the D (6 bases). The CDR3 is 16 amino acids. Germline CDR1 KGHSH, CDR2 LQKENI. Trimming removed 2 bases from V and 0 bases from J, with 14 bases in between. The DNA of the CDR3 is TGTGCCAGCTCACCAAATCGACAGGTTCCCTCCTACGAGCAGTACTTC. As protein: CASSPNRQVPSYEQYF.

This rearrangement joins TRBV7-9 to TRBJ2-2; D unresolved. With 2 bases removed from V and 6 bases from J, the gap between germline ends came to 10 bases. Germline V lookup: CDR1 SEHNR, CDR2 FQNEAQ (reference sequence). CDR3 length: 14 amino acids. CDR3: CASSLLGSPGELFF. As DNA, the CDR3 is TGTGCCAGCAGCTTATTGGGCAGCCCCGGGGAGCTGTTTTTT.

CDR3 protein: CAIGTGGEKLFF. The CDR3 nucleotides read TGTGCCATCGGGACAGGCGGTGAAAAACTGTTTTTT. J is TRBJ1-4 and V is TRBV6-1; TRBD1 agrees at 8 bases. CDR1 is MNHNS and CDR2 is SASEGT in the germline V gene. The length of the CDR3 is 12 residues. After removal of 10 bases from V and 7 bases from J, the junction contained 5 bases not matched to a gene.

This clone came up once. This chain links TRBV4-1 with TRBJ2-1; 7 bases align to TRBD2. After removal of 1 base from V and 6 bases from J, the junction contained 12 bases not matched to a gene. CDR1 MGHRA and CDR2 YSYEKL come from the germline V gene. This CDR3 spans 17 amino acids. The CDR3 coding sequence is TGCGCCAGCAGCCAAGCCCCCCAGAGACTAGCTCTCAATGAGCAGTTCTTC. Translated, it gives CASSQAPQRLALNEQFF.

The chain joins TRBV2 to TRBJ1-5; 10 bases match TRBD1. The V gene end was trimmed by 1 base and the J gene end by 9 bases; junction bases not matched to a gene: 6. This CDR3 contains 15 residues. Germline values: CDR1 SNHLY, CDR2 FYNNEI. The CDR3 sequence is CASSEGQGAVWPQHF. CDR3 DNA: TGTGCCAGCAGTGAAGGACAGGGGGCTGTTTGGCCCCAGCATTTT.

This clone was recorded once. The rearrangement joins TRBV7-2 to TRBJ2-7, with 7 nucleotides matching TRBD2. The CDR3 contains 13 residues. Unmatched junction bases numbered 4, after V lost 6 bases and J lost 2 bases. The germline V gene has CDR1 SGHTA and CDR2 FQGNSA. CDR3 nucleotides: TGTGCCAGCAGAGGAGCGGGGACCTACGAGCAGTACTTC. It codes for CASRGAGTYEQYF.

The chain couples TRBV30 to TRBJ1-2, with 8 nucleotides matching TRBD1. CDR1 GTSNPN and CDR2 SVGIG come from the germline V gene (reference sequence). The CDR3 loop spans 16 amino acids. Losses at the gene ends were 3 bases for V and 2 bases for J; bases not matched to a gene: 11. The CDR3 nucleotides read TGTGCCTGGAGGCCATTCCCCCAGGGGGCAAACTATGGCTACACCTTC. Translating it yields CAWRPFPQGANYGYTF.

The CDR3 nucleotides read TGTGCCAGCAGATCGGGGGGGACCTACACTGAAGCTTTCTTT. This encodes CASRSGGTYTEAFF. V gene TRBV28 combines with J gene TRBJ1-1, with D possibly being TRBD1 (5 bases). Germline CDR1 reads MDHEN; CDR2 reads SYDVKM. V was shortened by 6 bases and J by 3 bases, with 14 bases between the two germline ends. The length of the CDR3 is 14 residues.

This CDR3 reads CASSFYVAAAEAFF. The CDR3 DNA reads as TGTGCCAGCAGTTTTTATGTAGCGGCAGCTGAAGCTTTCTTT. The chain uses TRBV28 and TRBJ1-1; D is ambiguous. The germline gives CDR1 MDHEN, CDR2 SYDVKM. This CDR3 has 14 residues. Trimming left V 3 bases short and J 6 bases short, with 14 bases between.